The rows below give T cell receptor beta chains drawn from one sample of a study of blood T cell repertoires in COVID-19. Only in-frame clones appear in the TCRdb table, and some are missing; sequencing was by immunoSEQ multiplex PCR. The data contain over 250,000 clones, roughly nine tenths of them singletons. Sequencing was performed on PBMCs or T cells enriched from blood (not recorded which). The receptors were gathered from a woman aged 55-69 years who had recovered from COVID-19. Each CDR3 is given with its conserved first and last residue. The D gene is left open where the match is weak. Size tells how often a clone was seen (once, few, many) or the class of an expanded clone, and some rows leave it out.

>TRBJ2-5|TRBD2|-|TRBV3-1/TRBV3-2
CASNRDYEETQYF
TGTGCCAGCAACCGGGACTACGAAGAGACCCAGTACTTC
>TRBJ1-5|TRBD1|-|TRBV11-2
CASSPFGQGNQPQHF
TGTGCCAGCAGCCCCTTCGGACAGGGTAATCAGCCCCAGCATTTT
>TRBJ2-7|TRBD2|-|TRBV6-5
CASSFLAGAVEQYF
TGTGCCAGCAGTTTTCTAGCGGGAGCGGTCGAGCAGTACTTC
>TRBJ1-1|-|-|TRBV30
CAWIVNTEAFF
TGTGCCTGGATAGTAAACACTGAAGCTTTCTTT
>TRBJ2-1|-|-|TRBV7-9
CASSLTGSPNEQFF
TGTGCCAGCAGCTTAACAGGGTCCCCCAATGAGCAGTTCTTC
>TRBJ2-7|-|-|TRBV28
CASSLGASYEQYF
TGTGCCAGCAGTTTAGGGGCCTCCTACGAGCAGTACTTC
>TRBJ1-2|-|-|TRBV18
CASSPVAGEGYTF
TGTGCCAGCTCACCAGTCGCAGGGGAGGGCTACACCTTC
>TRBJ2-1|-|-|TRBV19
CASSPPVGAHFYNEQFF
TGTGCCAGTAGCCCCCCTGTGGGGGCGCATTTCTACAATGAGCAGTTCTTC
>TRBJ2-3|TRBD2|-|TRBV19
CASNGLAGTDTQYF
TGTGCCAGTAATGGGCTAGCGGGAACAGATACGCAGTATTTT
>TRBJ2-7|TRBD1|-|TRBV10-1
CASNRTGYYEQYF
TGCGCCAGCAATAGGACAGGGTACTACGAGCAGTACTTC
>TRBJ1-3|-|-|TRBV29-1
CSAETGRAGNTIYF
TGCAGCGCCGAAACAGGGAGAGCTGGAAACACCATATATTTT
>TRBJ2-2|-|-|TRBV29-1
CSVVGSPGELFF
TGCAGCGTTGTCGGGAGTCCCGGGGAGCTGTTTTTT
>TRBJ2-6|-|-|TRBV7-3
CASSLTQGRTGANVLTF
TGTGCCAGCAGCTTAACCCAGGGCCGGACTGGGGCCAACGTCCTGACTTTC
>TRBJ2-7|TRBD1|-|TRBV5-4
CASSSTGTGPSEQYF
TGTGCCAGCAGCTCGACCGGGACAGGGCCCAGCGAGCAGTACTTC
>TRBJ1-6|-|-|TRBV3-1/TRBV3-2
CASSQEVQGGNSPLHF
TGTGCCAGCAGCCAAGAAGTTCAGGGAGGGAATTCACCCCTCCACTTT
>TRBJ2-7|-|-|TRBV6-6
CASSPQYEQYF
TGTGCCAGCAGCCCTCAGTACGAGCAGTACTTC
>TRBJ2-3|-|-|TRBV5-1
CASNPFGGTDTQYF
TGCGCCAGCAACCCCTTCGGAGGCACAGATACGCAGTATTTT
>TRBJ1-1|-|once|TRBV5-1
CASREGFGTEAFF
TGCGCCAGCAGGGAGGGTTTTGGGACTGAAGCTTTCTTT
>TRBJ1-5|-|-|TRBV5-1
CASSRGWSVGNQPQHF
TGCGCCAGCAGCCGGGGGTGGAGCGTGGGCAATCAGCCCCAGCATTTT
>TRBJ1-3|-|-|TRBV7-6
CASSLVSGGNTIYF
TGTGCCAGCAGCTTAGTGTCCGGTGGAAACACCATATATTTT
>TRBJ2-3|TRBD2|-|TRBV4-2
CASSQDPTSGGMDTQYF
TGTGCCAGCAGCCAAGATCCTACTAGCGGAGGGATGGATACGCAGTATTTT
>TRBJ1-2|TRBD1|-|TRBV12-5
CASGLPAGQGVGYGYTF
TGTGCTAGTGGTTTGCCCGCGGGACAGGGTGTGGGCTATGGCTACACCTTC
>TRBJ1-1|-|-|TRBV30
CAWSVLRAEAFF
TGTGCCTGGAGTGTATTAAGAGCTGAAGCTTTCTTT
>TRBJ1-1|-|-|TRBV14
CASSLRGGVNTEAFF
TGTGCCAGCAGCCTCCGGGGGGGAGTGAACACTGAAGCTTTCTTT
>TRBJ1-2|TRBD1|-|TRBV6-5
CASSYTGAVGYTF
TGTGCCAGCAGTTATACAGGGGCTGTTGGCTACACCTTC
>TRBJ2-1|-|-|TRBV4-1
CASTRGSLGEQFF
TGCGCCAGCACCCGGGGATCCTTGGGGGAGCAGTTCTTC
>TRBJ2-2|-|few|TRBV5-4
CASSGGGPNTGELFF
TGTGCCAGCAGCGGGGGGGGGCCGAACACCGGGGAGCTGTTTTTT
>TRBJ1-1|-|-|TRBV21-1
CASTLHELRIRNTEAFF
TGTGCCAGCACCTTACACGAGTTGAGGATTCGGAACACTGAAGCTTTCTTT
>TRBJ1-5|-|-|TRBV3-1/TRBV3-2
CASSQDSVYQPQHF
TGTGCCAGCAGCCAAGACAGTGTTTATCAGCCCCAGCATTTT
>TRBJ2-2|TRBD2|-|TRBV7-6
CASSIGLAVGELFF
TGTGCCAGCAGCATCGGACTAGCAGTCGGGGAGCTGTTTTTT